This is a list of T cell receptor beta chains from one sample in a study of response to subunit inactivated influenza vaccine. TCRdb used MiXCR to reprocess the RT-PCR reads, holding one entry per CDR3 protein. Here the sample spans 860,000 or so distinct CDR3 sequences, approximately 21% being singletons. The sample in question was PBMCs from blood, obtained more than 4 days after vaccination. These receptors all stem from a man aged 45 to 65 who received an inactivated influenza vaccine. Each CDR3 is given with its conserved first and last residue. The order of the fields is J gene, D gene, V gene, clone size, CDR3 protein, CDR3 DNA. D genes are given only for firm matches. Rows give clone size only sometimes, using once, few, many, or a class for an expanded clone.

j_gene: TRBJ1-1
d_gene: TRBD1
v_gene: TRBV12-3/TRBV12-4
abundance: .
CDR3aa: CASSFRGAGGAVTEAFF
CDR3nt: TGTGCCAGCAGTTTTAGAGGGGCAGGGGGGGCGGTAACTGAAGCTTTCTTT

j_gene: TRBJ2-2
d_gene: .
v_gene: TRBV28
abundance: few
CDR3aa: CASSSTGTANTGELFF
CDR3nt: TGTGCCAGCAGCAGTACCGGGACGGCGAACACCGGGGAGCTGTTTTTT

j_gene: TRBJ2-1
d_gene: .
v_gene: TRBV20-1
abundance: few
CDR3aa: CSALRVLNEQFF
CDR3nt: TGCAGTGCTCTACGGGTACTCAATGAGCAGTTCTTC

j_gene: TRBJ1-3
d_gene: .
v_gene: TRBV7-2
abundance: .
CDR3aa: CASSLGTFNTTYF
CDR3nt: TGTGCCAGCAGCTTAGGGACCTTCAACACCACATATTTT

j_gene: TRBJ2-5
d_gene: .
v_gene: TRBV10-3
abundance: .
CDR3aa: CAITATPQETQYF
CDR3nt: TGTGCCATCACGGCTACTCCGCAAGAGACCCAGTACTTC

j_gene: TRBJ2-7
d_gene: .
v_gene: TRBV20-1
abundance: .
CDR3aa: CSAVDRNPEQYF
CDR3nt: TGCAGTGCTGTTGACAGGAATCCCGAGCAGTACTTC

j_gene: TRBJ1-6
d_gene: .
v_gene: TRBV20-1
abundance: many
CDR3aa: CSAREQGMSSPLHF
CDR3nt: TGCAGTGCTAGAGAGCAGGGGATGTCTTCACCCCTCCACTTT

j_gene: TRBJ1-6
d_gene: TRBD1
v_gene: TRBV4-1
abundance: .
CDR3aa: CASSQLVPGTGDNSPLHF
CDR3nt: TGCGCCAGCAGCCAACTAGTCCCCGGGACAGGGGATAATTCACCCCTCCACTTT

j_gene: TRBJ1-2
d_gene: .
v_gene: TRBV5-6
abundance: few
CDR3aa: CASSLGQPVNYGYTF
CDR3nt: TGTGCCAGCAGCTTGGGACAGCCTGTTAACTATGGCTACACCTTC

j_gene: TRBJ1-3
d_gene: TRBD1
v_gene: TRBV12-3/TRBV12-4
abundance: .
CDR3aa: CASSPRTGSNTIYF
CDR3nt: TGTGCCAGCAGCCCGAGGACAGGGAGCAACACCATATATTTT